The clone carrying this T cell receptor (beta chain) was found once. The target antigen is unknown. This CDR3 comprises 17 residues. Germline assignment: CDR1 KGHSH and CDR2 LQKENI. V shed 3 bases, J shed 0 bases, and the junction held 5 bases outside the gene matches. This specimen belongs to a study of Ad26.COV2.S vaccination and SARS-CoV-2 variants. About the research overall: Administration of Ad26.COV2.S was intramuscular, either once or twice 56 days apart. Study-wide results and caveats: Non-spike TCR breadth did not differ much between vaccine and placebo recipients.

Treatment described: roughly 20 received Ad26.COV2.S at low or high dose, single or two shots; 5 received placebo; per-sample allocation not given. At day 63 after the first vaccine or placebo injection, samples were drawn. TCRdb keeps only in-frame clones here, not all; method: immunoSEQ multiplex PCR. Of more than 250,000 clones in the sample, about 89% were seen once. The chain recombines TRBV18 with TRBJ2-2; 9 bases align to TRBD2. The source is a person between 18 and 60 years old who received the Ad26.COV2.S COVID-19 vaccine or a placebo. The sequenced sample was peripheral blood, obtained in a trial of Ad26.COV2.S vaccine versus placebo. CDR3 sequence: CASSPGLAGPNTGELFF. CDR3 nucleotide sequence: TGTGCCAGCTCACCGGGACTAGCAGGACCGAACACCGGGGAGCTGTTTTTT.